The 10 T cell receptor beta chains below come from one sample, sequenced in a study of read filtering for tumor transcriptome and immune sequencing. Molecular barcoded adaptors covering alpha/delta and beta/gamma chains were used on about 390 ng RNA. TCRdb used MiXCR to reprocess the reads, holding one entry per CDR3 protein. The data hold approximately 62,000 distinct CDR3 sequences, with approximately 19% observed a single time. The material sequenced was a population of CD138-negative cells sorted from bone marrow. All receptors come from a donor aged 40 or over with multiple myeloma.

This clonotype has a count of ten or more. This rearrangement joins TRBV7-3 to TRBJ2-3; D not certain. CDR3 size: 15 residues. V gave up 0 bases and J gave up 2 bases, with 9 bases separating them. Germline V gene sequence: CDR1 SGHTA, CDR2 FQGTGA. CDR3 coding DNA: TGTGCCAGCAGCTTAACGGGGAATCCCACAGATACGCAGTATTTT. Its translation is CASSLTGNPTDTQYF.

Judged by abundance, this clonotype is medium-sized (0.01 to 0.1%). This chain joins TRBV11-2 and TRBJ2-1; TRBD1 is a possible D gene (6 bases). CDR3 size: 17 residues. V was clipped by 1 base and J by 0 bases, with 13 bases between them. Germline CDR1 SGHAT, CDR2 FQNNGV. This CDR3 is CASSLVTGKSSYNEQFF. The CDR3 DNA follows: TGTGCCAGCAGCTTAGTAACAGGGAAAAGCTCCTACAATGAGCAGTTCTTC.

A few counts support this clonotype. A much bigger clone sits one base away, suggesting this may be a read error. This sequence joins TRBV7-8 and TRBJ2-5, with TRBD2 identical over 7 bases. CDR1 and CDR2 from the germline V gene are SGHVS and FQNEAQ. CDR3 length: 16 residues. Written as DNA, the CDR3 is TGTGCCAGCAGCTCCCGGCAAGCGGGGTACCAAGAGACCCGGTACTTC. It encodes CASSSRQAGYQETRYF.

Many counts were recorded for this clonotype. The chain uses TRBV7-9 and TRBJ2-1; a possible D gene is TRBD2 (6 bases). The CDR3 has 17 amino acids. V was clipped by 2 bases and J by 5 bases, with 19 bases between them. From germline, CDR1 is SEHNR and CDR2 FQNEAQ (reference sequence). In nucleotides, the CDR3 is TGTGCCAGCAGCTTAAGCGAACTAGCCTCGTGGCACAATGAGCAGTTCTTC. Translated, it gives CASSLSELASWHNEQFF.

This clonotype was recorded many times. The V call is TRBV7-2, the J call TRBJ2-7; TRBD2 aligns across 11 bases. The CDR3 is 14 amino acids. V lost 8 bases to trimming and J lost 4 bases; unmatched junction nucleotides: 7. Germline V gene sequence: CDR1 SGHTA, CDR2 FQGNSA. For the CDR3, the DNA is TGTGCCAGCCGGGATAGCGGGAGGGAGTACGAGCAGTACTTC. Translated: CASRDSGREYEQYF.

The rearrangement uses TRBV4-1 and TRBJ2-7; 9 nucleotides line up with TRBD1. V lost 4 bases, J lost 5 bases, and 12 bases stayed unmatched. Germline loops: CDR1 MGHRA, CDR2 YSYEKL. The CDR3 runs 16 residues. The CDR3 is CASSLRPGTGYHEQYF. In nucleotides, the CDR3 is TGCGCCAGCAGCCTCCGTCCCGGGACAGGGTACCACGAGCAGTACTTC.

This clonotype was recorded many times. The chain has TRBV10-2 and TRBJ2-2, with 11 bases lining up with TRBD2. The CDR3 totals 15 residues. Germline V gives CDR1 WSHSY, CDR2 SAAADI. After removal of 6 bases from V and 8 bases from J, the junction contained 8 bases not matched to a gene. The CDR3 spells CASRTSGVISGELFF. Here the CDR3 DNA reads TGCGCCAGCAGGACTAGCGGGGTGATATCGGGGGAGCTGTTTTTT.

The sample holds many counts of this clonotype. The V and J genes are TRBV28 and TRBJ2-6; no definite D call. Germline-derived CDR1 and CDR2 are MDHEN and SYDVKM. V lost 6 bases and J 0 bases, leaving 6 bases between the germline ends. CDR3 length equals 14 residues. CDR3 protein: CASRLSSGANVLTF. CDR3 in DNA: TGTGCCAGCAGGCTCAGCTCTGGGGCCAACGTCCTGACTTTC.

Of note for this clonotype: It differs at one base from a far larger clone, so likely a read error. V gene TRBV7-9 combines with J gene TRBJ2-1, with TRBD2 matching over 10 bases. V lost 5 bases, J lost 5 bases, and 15 bases stayed unmatched. The CDR3 is made up of 18 amino acids. Looked up from germline, CDR1 is SEHNR and CDR2 is FQNEAQ (reference sequence). This CDR3 reads CASSPRGVLAGPHNEQFF. The CDR3 nucleotides are TGTGCCAGCAGCCCAAGGGGGGTACTAGCGGGGCCTCACAATGAGCAGTTCTTC.

This clonotype was observed a handful of times. The rearrangement uses TRBV28 and TRBJ2-7, with 12 nucleotides matching TRBD1. The V gene's germline CDR1 is MDHEN and CDR2 SYDVKM. V shed 4 bases, J shed 1 base, and the junction held 17 bases outside the gene matches. This CDR3 has 20 residues. As DNA, the CDR3 is TGTGCCAGCAGTTCTCAGCTCCACCGGGACAGGGGGCGGGAGTCCTACGAGCAGTACTTC. Amino acid sequence: CASSSQLHRDRGRESYEQYF.